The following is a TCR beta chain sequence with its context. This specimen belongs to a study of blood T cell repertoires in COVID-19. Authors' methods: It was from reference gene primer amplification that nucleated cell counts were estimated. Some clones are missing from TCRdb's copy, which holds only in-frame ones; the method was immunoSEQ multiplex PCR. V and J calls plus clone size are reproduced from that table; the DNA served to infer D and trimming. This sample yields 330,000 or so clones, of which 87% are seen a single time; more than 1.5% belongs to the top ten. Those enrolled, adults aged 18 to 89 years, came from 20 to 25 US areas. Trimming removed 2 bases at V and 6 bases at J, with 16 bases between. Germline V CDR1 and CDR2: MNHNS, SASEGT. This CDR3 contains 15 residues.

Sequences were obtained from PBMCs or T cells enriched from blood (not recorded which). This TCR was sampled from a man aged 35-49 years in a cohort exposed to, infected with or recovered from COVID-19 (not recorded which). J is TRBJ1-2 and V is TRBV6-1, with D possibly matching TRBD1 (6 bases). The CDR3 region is CASSEKGGVIHGYTF. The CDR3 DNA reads TGTGCCAGCAGTGAAAAGGGGGGGGTAATCCATGGCTACACCTTC.